These 5 T cell receptor beta chains were all obtained from the same sample, sequenced in a study of metastatic and nonmetastatic thyroid tumors. TCRdb reanalyzed the PCR reads via MiXCR. This table holds 85,000 to 100,000 clones, over 9.5% found once. No treatment had been given to any patient before thyroid surgery. Sequencing used blood. These receptors all come from a female donor with papillary thyroid cancer or a benign thyroid nodule (not recorded which). Some clones in this sample may be carry-over from other donors' samples.

Judged by abundance, this clone is medium-sized. V gene TRBV4-1 combines with J gene TRBJ2-3; the D gene is possibly TRBD2 (6 bases). Germline V gene sequence: CDR1 MGHRA, CDR2 YSYEKL. Trimming removed 0 bases at V and 4 bases at J, with 17 bases between. The CDR3 has 17 amino acids. The CDR3 is CASSQDPTGSQADTQYF. CDR3 DNA: TGCGCCAGCAGCCAAGATCCCACCGGGAGTCAGGCAGATACGCAGTATTTT.

This clone appeared many times. The chain joins TRBV28 to TRBJ1-5; TRBD1 agrees at 11 bases. Germline trimming cut 8 bases from V and 9 bases from J; bases unmatched to any gene: 12. This CDR3 contains 15 residues. Germline V lookup: CDR1 MDHEN, CDR2 SYDVKM. The DNA for the CDR3 is TGTGCCAGCGACGGGACAGGGGGGGACATCAGGCCCCAGCATTTT. Protein: CASDGTGGDIRPQHF.

V usage is TRBV11-1 and J usage is TRBJ2-3; 8 bases fit TRBD2. The CDR3 extends over 17 amino acids. Germline V lookup: CDR1 SGHAT, CDR2 FQDESV (reference sequence). V lost 5 bases, J lost 6 bases, and 16 bases stayed unmatched. CDR3 sequence: CASSPRTSPTLWDTQYF. The CDR3, as DNA: TGTGCCAGCAGCCCCCGGACTAGCCCTACCCTGTGGGATACGCAGTATTTT.

There are a few counts of this clone. The chain combines TRBV5-5 with TRBJ2-5; possible D gene TRBD2, 5 bases. CDR1 is SGHKS, CDR2 YYEKEE, per germline (reference sequence). Trimming took 0 bases from V and 2 from J, leaving 11 bases between them. The CDR3 runs 15 residues. The CDR3 region is CASSLAPTGQETQYF. As DNA, the CDR3 is TGTGCCAGCAGCTTGGCCCCGACGGGACAAGAGACCCAGTACTTC.

This clone was seen only a few times. A much larger clone is a single base away; this may be a read error. The chain is built from TRBV7-2 and TRBJ1-2, with D hard to call. Per the germline V gene, CDR1 is SGHTA and CDR2 is FQGNSA. This CDR3 is built from 12 residues. The V gene lost 5 bases and the J gene lost 8 bases, with 12 bases spanning the gap. CDR3 coding DNA: TGTGCCAGCAGCCGTTCATGGCGCGGCTACACCTTC. Protein: CASSRSWRGYTF. Combining the CDR3 with reference TRBV7-2 and TRBJ1-2 gives the whole variable domain GAGVSQSPSNKVTEKGKDVELRCDPISGHTALYWYRQSLGQGLEFLIYFQGNSAPDKSGLPSDRFSAERTGGSVSTLTIQRTQQEDSAVYLCASSRSWRGYTFGSGTRLTVV.